In its sample, the clone carrying this TCR beta chain was seen a few times. Per the original data handling: Reference gene primers were amplified, and this amplification served to estimate nucleated cell counts. Assay used: immunoSEQ multiplex PCR; TCRdb lists only in-frame clones, some missing. The V and J calls and clone size are taken from that table; D and trimming were inferred from the DNA. Altogether about 86,000 clones are present, roughly 80% being singletons, with the ten largest covering about 11%. The data stem from a study of blood T cell repertoires in COVID-19. Overall study context: Samples came from the United States, Italy and Spain, spanning acute and convalescent COVID-19. The cDNA or gDNA used as material had been derived from T cells, B-cell-depleted T cells, or PBMCs.

V lost 4 bases and J 0 bases, leaving 6 bases between the germline ends. The germline gives CDR1 SGHTA, CDR2 FQGTGA. This CDR3 has 13 amino acids. This TCR derives from a man between 65 and 79 years old with acute or convalescent COVID-19. The V call is TRBV7-3, the J call TRBJ2-5; D unclear. Material for sequencing was peripheral blood. The CDR3 region has the DNA TGTGCCAGCAGCTCTACGTACCAAGAGACCCAGTACTTC. It is translated as CASSSTYQETQYF. Based on the CDR3 plus reference TRBV7-3 and TRBJ2-5, the full variable domain is GAGVSQTPSNKVTEKGKYVELRCDPISGHTALYWYRQSLGQGPEFLIYFQGTGAADDSGLPNDRFFAVRPEGSVSTLKIQRTERGDSAVYLCASSSTYQETQYFGPGTRLLVL.